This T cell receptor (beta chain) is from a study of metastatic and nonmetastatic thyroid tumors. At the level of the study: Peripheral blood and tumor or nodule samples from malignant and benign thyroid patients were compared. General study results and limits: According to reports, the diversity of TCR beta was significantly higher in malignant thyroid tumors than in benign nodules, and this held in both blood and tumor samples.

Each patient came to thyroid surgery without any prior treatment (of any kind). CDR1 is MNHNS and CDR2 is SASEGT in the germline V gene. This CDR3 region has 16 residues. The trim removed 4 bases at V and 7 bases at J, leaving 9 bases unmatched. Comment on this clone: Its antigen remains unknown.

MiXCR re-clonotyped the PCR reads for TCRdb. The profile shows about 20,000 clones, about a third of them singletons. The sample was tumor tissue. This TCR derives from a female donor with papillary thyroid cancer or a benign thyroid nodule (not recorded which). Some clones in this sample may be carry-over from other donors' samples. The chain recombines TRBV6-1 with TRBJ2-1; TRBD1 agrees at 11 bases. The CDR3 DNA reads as TGTGCCAGCAGTGTAACCGGGACAGGGGGTTTGAATGAGCAGTTCTTC. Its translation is CASSVTGTGGLNEQFF.